This record covers a single TCR beta chain. Its antigen is not known. Per germline, CDR1 KGHSH and CDR2 LQKENI. Trimming took off 2 bases at V and 7 bases at J, with 12 bases between the two ends. The CDR3 is 14 residues long. The sample is drawn from a study of T cell repertoires in cytomegalovirus infection. For the study at large: Selection of CMV epitopes for the study included recently identified HLA-C-restricted and well-studied HLA-B-restricted ones. Indications of both CMV infection and matching HLA type were provided by public TCR beta signatures.

Each CDR3 protein gets one entry after TCRdb re-called the reads with MiXCR. This sample yields 680,000 or so distinct CDR3 sequences, of which roughly a third are seen a single time; around a sixth belongs to the top ten. Study conclusions and caveats: The ex vivo response was dominated by HLA-C-restricted CMV-specific TCR beta clonotypes.

V and J are TRBV18 and TRBJ2-4; perhaps D is TRBD1 or TRBD2 (5 bases each). Here the sequenced sample was cultured PBMCs, taken from culture after CMV antigen stimulation. This sequence originates from a human donor in good health (CMV status not recorded). Some clones in this sample may be carry-over from other donors' samples. CDR3 nucleotide sequence: TGTGCCAGCTCACCAGTCGGCCGGGACAACATTCAGTACTTC. It translates to CASSPVGRDNIQYF.